What follows are 6 T cell receptor beta chains derived from one specimen sequenced in a study of CD8+CD57+ T cells in acquired aplastic anemia (dated by TCRdb to the late 2010s). Instrument on record: Illumina HiSeq 2000. Genomic DNA served as template for TCR beta VDJ combination and CDR3 sequence profiling. TCRdb redid the processing of the public reads, applying fastp at Q25 and MiXCR, and retained in-frame beta chains. Each record represents a unique CDR3 protein, reported with the most common genes and DNA among its rows. Counted in this sample were 150,000 to 200,000 distinct CDR3 sequences; roughly 63% of them appeared once. Over 40% of the sample is in the top ten clones. The sample comprised sorted CD4+, CD8+, or CD8+CD57+ T cells (not recorded which) from PBMCs. The source is a human donor in good health.

Remarks on this clonotype: The CDR3 ends on some other residue instead of the conserved phenylalanine or tryptophan, so this is likely a read error. J is TRBJ2-7 and V is TRBV13; possibly TRBD1 for D (6 bases). The CDR3 loop spans 13 amino acids. The germline V gene encodes CDR1 PRHDT and CDR2 FYEKMQ (reference sequence). The CDR3 DNA reads as TGCGCCAGCAGTCCGGGCAGGGGCTACGAGCAGTACTGC. This encodes CASSPGRGYEQYC.

The chain is built from TRBV5-1 and TRBJ1-1; 8 nucleotides line up with TRBD1. This CDR3 spans 14 amino acids. V lost 4 bases and J lost 4; bases outside the gene matches: 6. Germline loops: CDR1 SGHRS, CDR2 YFSETQ. The DNA of the CDR3 is TGCGCCAGCAGCCCCAGGACAGGGCTCACTGAAGCTTTCTTT. It encodes CASSPRTGLTEAFF.

The J gene is TRBJ1-2, the V gene TRBV7-6, with TRBD1 identical over 9 bases. Trimming at V came to 4 bases and at J to 8 bases, leaving 5 bases not matched to a gene. The CDR3 has 13 residues. Germline V gives CDR1 SGHVS, CDR2 FNYEAQ. CDR3 coding DNA: TGTGCCAGCAGCTCGGGACAGGGTGAAGGCTACACCTTC. This encodes CASSSGQGEGYTF.

The table lists this clonotype with many counts. V is TRBV29-1 and J is TRBJ1-2; D gene uncertain. Per germline, CDR1 SQVTM and CDR2 ANQGSEA. The germline V and J ends were trimmed by 2 bases and 2 bases, with 9 bases remaining between them. CDR3 size: 13 residues. The CDR3 coding sequence is TGCAGCGTTGAAAACACTGGCAACTATGGCTACACCTTC. Translation: CSVENTGNYGYTF.

The chain links TRBV14 to TRBJ2-5, with D possibly being TRBD2 (5 bases). The V end was cut by 4 bases, the J end by 4 bases, with 10 bases between. The CDR3 contains 13 residues. Germline lookup yields CDR1 SGHDN and CDR2 FVKESK. CDR3 in DNA: TGTGCCAGCAGCCGAGGGTATCGAGAGACCCAGTACTTC. Translating gives CASSRGYRETQYF.

The rearrangement links TRBV5-1 to TRBJ1-6; TRBD1 matches 10 bases. CDR3 length: 19 amino acids. Trimming at V came to 0 bases and at J to 7 bases, leaving 13 bases not matched to a gene. The V gene's germline CDR1 is SGHRS and CDR2 YFSETQ. CDR3 nucleotides: TGCGCCAGCAGCTTGGTTCCGTTGGGTGGGGGACAGGGGAATTCACCCCTCCACTTT. It encodes CASSLVPLGGGQGNSPLHF.